The rows below give T cell receptor beta chains drawn from one sample of a study of CD8+ T cells in alopecia areata. Generated by immunoSEQ multiplex PCR, the TCRdb table keeps only in-frame clones and is missing some. The sample lists 150,000 or so clones; about 90% were seen once. Specimen: CD8+ T cells sorted from blood, collected at week 0. The receptors shown here come from a human donor with alopecia areata. Each CDR3 is given with its conserved first and last residue. Fields, in order: V gene, D gene, CDR3 length, J gene, clone size, CDR3 DNA, CDR3 protein. A D gene is named only where the DNA matches it firmly. Not every row has a clone size; where given, it reads once, few, many or a size class.

TRBV7-9	-	17	TRBJ1-2	-	TGTGCCAGCAGCTTAGTAGGTCGGCCGGGCTCAGATCAAGAGATAGCCTTC	CASSLVGRPGSDQEIAF
TRBV7-9	-	15	TRBJ2-7	-	TGTGCCAGCAGCTCAACACAGGGATTCGCCTACGAGCAGTACTTC	CASSSTQGFAYEQYF
TRBV5-6	-	14	TRBJ2-7	-	TGTGCCAGCAGCTGGGGACAAGGGAATTACGAGCAGTACTTC	CASSWGQGNYEQYF
TRBV27	TRBD2	16	TRBJ2-6	-	TGTGCCAGCAGTTTATGGGGGGGCTCTGGGGCCAACGTCCTGACTTTC	CASSLWGGSGANVLTF
TRBV19	TRBD1	15	TRBJ2-7	-	TGTGCCAGTAGTATCCGGACAGGGGACGATTACGAGCAGTACTTC	CASSIRTGDDYEQYF
TRBV13	-	14	TRBJ2-7	-	TGTGCCAGCAGTAGTGGCTTTGGGTCCTACGAGCAGTACTTC	CASSSGFGSYEQYF
TRBV27	TRBD2	17	TRBJ2-3	once	TGTGCCAGCAGACCGGGACTAGCGGGAGTTACCACAGATACGCAGTATTTT	CASRPGLAGVTTDTQYF
TRBV7-9	-	15	TRBJ2-5	-	TGTGCCAGCAGCTTTTTTGGGGAGCTAGCAGAGACCCAGTACTTC	CASSFFGELAETQYF
TRBV14	-	15	TRBJ2-1	-	TGTGCCAGCAGCCAAACAGGCGGCTCCTACAATGAGCAGTTCTTC	CASSQTGGSYNEQFF
TRBV28	-	13	TRBJ2-1	-	TGTGCCAGCAGCCCTGTGGGGCATTGGGAGCAGTTCTTC	CASSPVGHWEQFF
TRBV9	-	15	TRBJ2-7	-	TGTGCCAGCAGCGTAGGGAGCGGCAGCTCCTACGAGCAGTACTTC	CASSVGSGSSYEQYF
TRBV2	-	15	TRBJ2-1	once	TGTGCCAGCATTGTGCCGGAGAGCTCCTACAATGAGCAGTTCTTC	CASIVPESSYNEQFF
TRBV6-1	TRBD2	14	TRBJ2-1	-	TGTGCCAGCGGACATAGCGGGAGGGGCAATGAGCAGTTCTTC	CASGHSGRGNEQFF
TRBV30	-	13	TRBJ2-7	few	TGTGCCTGGAGTGTAGTGGGGGGCGACGAGCAGTACTTC	CAWSVVGGDEQYF
TRBV13	-	16	TRBJ1-6	-	TGTGCCAGCAGCAAAAATCGGGGGGACGCGGGTTCACCCCTCCACTTT	CASSKNRGDAGSPLHF
TRBV12-5	TRBD1	15	TRBJ2-7	-	TGTGCTAGTGGTCCAGGGACAGGGGGCATTTACGAGCAGTACTTC	CASGPGTGGIYEQYF
TRBV5-1	-	14	TRBJ2-7	-	TGCGCCAGCAGCTTAGGACAAGGTAGCGACGAGCAGTACTTC	CASSLGQGSDEQYF
TRBV4-1	-	15	TRBJ1-1	-	TGCGCCAGCAGCCAAGATTGGAGGGGGGGGACTGAAGCTTTCTTT	CASSQDWRGGTEAFF
TRBV11-2	-	15	TRBJ2-7	-	TGTGCCAGCAGCTCGCCGCCCCAGGGTGGCTACGAGCAGTACTTC	CASSSPPQGGYEQYF
TRBV9	-	11	TRBJ1-3	-	TGTGCCAGCAGAACTGGAAACACCATATATTTT	CASRTGNTIYF
TRBV29-1	-	10	TRBJ2-7	-	TGCAGCGTCGTCCTTAACGAGCAGTACTTC	CSVVLNEQYF
TRBV19	-	12	TRBJ2-7	-	TGTGCCAGTAGTTCCATACCCTACGAGCAGTACTTC	CASSSIPYEQYF
TRBV29-1	-	12	TRBJ1-1	once	TGCAGCGTTGAAGAGGGAGGCACTGAAGCTTTCTTT	CSVEEGGTEAFF
TRBV7-9	-	16	TRBJ2-1	-	TGTGCCAGCCCTATCACCCGGGACAATCCTTACAATGAGCAGTTCTTC	CASPITRDNPYNEQFF
TRBV9	-	14	TRBJ2-7	-	TGTGCCAGCAGCGTAGCGGAGGTAAACTACGAGCAGTACTTC	CASSVAEVNYEQYF
TRBV9	TRBD1	14	TRBJ1-1	once	TGTGCCAGCAGCGTCGGACAGGGGAACACTGAAGCTTTCTTT	CASSVGQGNTEAFF
TRBV10-2	-	13	TRBJ2-7	-	TGCGCCAGCGGGGTTGGGGGGATTTACGAGCAGTACTTC	CASGVGGIYEQYF
TRBV9	-	12	TRBJ2-1	-	TGTGCCAGCAGCCAAACTTACAATGAGCAGTTCTTC	CASSQTYNEQFF
TRBV7-7	TRBD2	15	TRBJ2-5	few	TGTGCTAGCAGCCCGACTAGCGGGTACCAAGAGACCCAGTACTTC	CASSPTSGYQETQYF
TRBV9	-	13	TRBJ2-2	-	TGTGCCAGCAGCTTATCCGGGAGCGGGGAGCTGTTTTTT	CASSLSGSGELFF
TRBV27	-	12	TRBJ1-1	-	TGTGCCAGCAGGGGGGGTAGGACTGAAGCTTTCTTT	CASRGGRTEAFF
TRBV29-1	-	15	TRBJ1-2	-	TGCAGCGTTGAAGATACGCAGCTCCCACCCGATGGCTACACCTTC	CSVEDTQLPPDGYTF
TRBV29-1	-	16	TRBJ2-3	-	TGCAGCGTTGTTTATTTCGTAGCGGAGGACACAGATACGCAGTATTTT	CSVVYFVAEDTDTQYF
TRBV7-4	-	11	TRBJ1-2	-	TGTGCCAGCGGCGGACGATTGGTGGACACCTTC	CASGGRLVDTF
TRBV5-1	TRBD1	16	TRBJ2-4	-	TGCGCCAGCAGCGGACCGACAGGGAACGACGAAAACATTCAGTACTTC	CASSGPTGNDENIQYF
TRBV2	-	14	TRBJ1-1	-	TGTGCCAGCAGCGAACTCACGGGCTACACTGAAGCTTTCTTT	CASSELTGYTEAFF
TRBV7-6	-	16	TRBJ1-1	-	TGTGCCAGCAGCTTAAGCCTCCGGGGTATCGACACTGAAGCTTTCTTT	CASSLSLRGIDTEAFF
TRBV27	-	14	TRBJ2-1	once	TGTGCCAGCATTTCTCGGACCGACAACAATGAGCAGTTCTTC	CASISRTDNNEQFF
TRBV19	-	12	TRBJ2-7	-	TGTGCCAGTAGTAATGGGGTCTACGAGCAGTACTTC	CASSNGVYEQYF
TRBV27	TRBD1	13	TRBJ2-7	-	TGTGCCAGCAACCCGGGACAGTTCGGTGAGCAGTACTTC	CASNPGQFGEQYF
TRBV7-3	-	14	TRBJ2-1	-	TGTGCCAGCAGCCACAGTAATTTCTACAATGAGCAGTTCTTC	CASSHSNFYNEQFF
TRBV21-1	-	16	TRBJ2-7	-	TGTGCCAGCACCGGAAGACTAGCGGGGGACCTCTACGAGCAGTACTTC	CASTGRLAGDLYEQYF
TRBV30	-	13	TRBJ2-3	-	TGTGCCTGGAGCCTGGTTAGGACAGATACGCAGTATTTT	CAWSLVRTDTQYF
TRBV7-9	-	14	TRBJ2-7	once	TGTGCCAGCAGTCCCGGGACGGTATCCTACGAGCAGTACTTC	CASSPGTVSYEQYF
TRBV5-1	-	14	TRBJ2-7	-	TGCGCCAGCAGCTGGGGGTCACAGTTATACGAGCAGTACTTC	CASSWGSQLYEQYF
TRBV7-2	TRBD1	14	TRBJ2-7	-	TGTGCCAGCAGCCCCCCAGGGGGATCCTACGAGCAGTACTTC	CASSPPGGSYEQYF
TRBV5-6	-	14	TRBJ2-7	once	TGTGCCAGCAGCTTGGGACAGCCAGCCTACGAGCAGTACTTC	CASSLGQPAYEQYF
TRBV2	TRBD1	15	TRBJ2-5	-	TGTGCCAGCAGTTCCCTGACAGGGGGCTATGAGACCCAGTACTTC	CASSSLTGGYETQYF
TRBV5-1	-	13	TRBJ2-3	-	TGCGCCAGCAGCCCGGCAAGCACAGATACGCAGTATTTT	CASSPASTDTQYF
TRBV19	-	17	TRBJ2-1	-	TGTGCCAGTAGACGGGGGGCTAGCAGAAGCTCCTACAATGAGCAGTTCTTC	CASRRGASRSSYNEQFF
TRBV13	-	14	TRBJ2-7	-	TGTGCCAGCAGAACCGGAGGGGTCGCGTCCGAGCAGTACTTC	CASRTGGVASEQYF
TRBV29-1	-	13	TRBJ1-1	-	TGCAGCGTTGATGGACCACTTAACACTGAAGCTTTCTTT	CSVDGPLNTEAFF